The entry below describes one TCR beta chain. Its specificity is unknown. CDR1 and CDR2 (germline): SGHTA, FQGTGA. There are 16 residues in the CDR3. Trimming took off 2 bases at V and 3 bases at J, with 15 bases between the two ends. This sample was taken from a study of siplizumab effects on memory and regulatory T cells. General observations from the study: Unstimulated subsets captured only a minor fraction of alloreactive clones. Roughly 75-97% of proliferating CD4+ or CD8+ clones lacked an assignable naive or memory phenotype. A major contribution to the alloresponse seemed to be made by naive T cells, which seemed more diverse than memory cells.

This table comes from immunoSEQ multiplex PCR, and its TCRdb copy is limited to in-frame clones, with some not included. The sample lists approximately 100,000 clones, 92% occurring once. Sequencing input: Tregs sorted from blood. The receptor's source is a human donor in good health. V gene TRBV7-3 combines with J gene TRBJ2-3; possibly TRBD1 or TRBD2 for D (6 bases each). In nucleotides, the CDR3 is TGTGCCAGCAGCTTATTGGGGGGCGTAGGAACAGATACGCAGTATTTT. Amino acids: CASSLLGGVGTDTQYF. Full variable domain (rest looked up from reference TRBV7-3 and TRBJ2-3): GAGVSQTPSNKVTEKGKYVELRCDPISGHTALYWYRQSLGQGPEFLIYFQGTGAADDSGLPNDRFFAVRPEGSVSTLKIQRTERGDSAVYLCASSLLGGVGTDTQYFGPGTRLTVL.